This TCR beta chain was sequenced in a study of CD8+ T cells in alopecia areata listed by TCRdb under 2018. The study in broad terms: Treated patients were enrolled in an open-label pilot trial of oral tofacitinib at 5 to 10 mg twice daily for moderate-to-severe alopecia areata. Patients stayed on tofacitinib for 6 to 18 months and then had 6 months of follow-up off drug so that delayed response and recurrence could be assessed. For the treated patients, the SALT score, which quantifies what percentage of scalp surface area is affected, served as the measure of disease severity. High-throughput TCRbeta sequencing was used to examine T cell clonal expansion in alopecia areata in both the C3H/HeJ mouse model and human patients. In humans, TCRbeta sequencing was performed on scalp tissue and on sorted CD4+ and CD8+ peripheral blood T cells from healthy controls and from patients with patchy or totalis/universalis alopecia areata. Tofacitinib-treated patients had biopsies at baseline and at 4 and 24 weeks of treatment, with a later scalp biopsy in several patients. Scalp clonality was compared across normal scalp (n=4), patchy alopecia areata scalp (n=8), and alopecia totalis/universalis scalp (n=8). RNA was extracted with the PAXgene miRNA kit for fixed scalp, the miRNeasy kit for PBMCs, and the RNeasy kit for mouse skin. immunoSEQ multiplex PCR using 35 Vbeta forward primers and 13 Jbeta reverse primers was used to amplify TCRbeta CDR3 regions. What the research found in general, with its limitations: TCR sequences shared between patients were less clear than in mice, possibly partly because of HLA diversity in the patient population. Because the treated cohort was small and had only one nonresponder, larger studies are needed to examine links between baseline CD8+ expansion and response. During tofacitinib treatment, many expanded lesional clones stuck around in both scalp and blood, and this persistence may partly explain why relapse happens after treatment is stopped. With tofacitinib, both scalp clonality and the number of expanded CD8+ clones among the top 100 scalp clones went down significantly. Compared with normal scalp, lesional scalp, particularly in alopecia totalis/universalis, had higher clonality and more expanded CD8+ clones, which suggests antigenic drive. Unlike mouse skin, which is dominated by gammadelta T cells, normal human skin has resident alphabeta T cells that are also sequenced, and this complicates analysis of the scalp TCR repertoire.

In light of the paper, this sample's time point label describes: 24 weeks on oral tofacitinib. The treatment or condition label on this specimen signifies: oral pan-JAK inhibitor, 5-10 mg twice daily. Lesional scalp punch biopsies and peripheral blood were collected from alopecia areata patients. PBMCs were isolated by density centrifugation and stained for CD3, CD4 and CD8, after which CD4+ and CD8+ T cells were sorted on a FACSAria. Library preparation used the immunoSEQ multiplex PCR assay. RNA was extracted from all samples and reverse transcribed into cDNA, which served as template for TCR sequencing. SuperScript III was used for first-strand cDNA synthesis, primed with a 2:1 mix of oligo-dT and random hexamers. A synthetic immune receptor repertoire was used to gauge amplification bias, and whatever bias remained was removed computationally. In the source study's methods: After raw reads were preprocessed to remove errors, the CDR3 was defined following IMGT conventions as running from the conserved cysteine to phenylalanine. Clonality was computed by normalizing Shannon entropy by log2 of the number of productive unique TCRs and subtracting the result from 1. Whether each scalp clone was CD4 or CD8 was inferred by checking scalp TCRbeta sequences against the CD4 and CD8 repertoires from sorted blood. TCRdb carries this immuneACCESS record with in-frame sequences only. Its versions omit some clonotypes, under half of them owing to an unresolved V gene in the studies checked, with the rest unexplained. The V and J calls and clone size were taken over from that table, and D and trimming were inferred from the DNA. The sample table records about 76,000 clones; around 60% of these occur just once. About 25% of the sample is taken by the ten largest.

Remarks on this clone: Its antigen has not been determined. Per-base quality was not reported, and no clone a single base away is much larger than it.

According to the germline V gene, CDR1 reads SNHLY and CDR2 reads FYNNEI. V is cut by 2 bases and J by 5 bases, and the space between the germline ends is 21 bases. The CDR3, from cysteine to phenylalanine, totals 17 residues. The only DNA kept is the CDR3, 51 bases in frame from the first base. The material sequenced was CD8+ T cells sorted from blood, taken at week 24, from a patient treated with tofacitinib. The V and J segments used are TRBV2 and TRBJ2-5; TRBD2 is a possible D gene, resting on 6 matching bases. This clonotype was sampled from a human donor with alopecia areata. The CDR3 protein is CASSETGAVREGETQYF. The base sequence is TGTGCCAGCAGTGAAACGGGAGCCGTTAGAGAGGGGGAGACCCAGTACTTC.